The sequence of this TCR beta chain was determined in a study of cytotoxic CD8 clonotypes in ibrutinib-treated CLL (dated by TCRdb to the early 2020s). Background for the entire study: The cohort had eleven to twelve relapsed/refractory and approximately 14 treatment-naive patients; some 17 were IGHV unmutated. Partial responses were observed in around 25 patients and complete responses in 2; after a median follow-up of around 68 months, remission was maintained in roughly 15 patients and progression was observed in roughly twelve. Samples at response were collected after a median of about twelve months of treatment, with a range of about 6 to 36 months. Samples averaged roughly 280,000 productive templates and more than 85,000 productive rearrangements. Patients were still on ibrutinib when every remission and progressive disease sample was collected. Of the approximately 90 people in the trial, 26 had longitudinal samples available. Cryopreserved peripheral blood mononuclear cells were collected before treatment, at response, and at either disease progression or sustained remission.

Per the publication, the time point label means: progressive disease on ibrutinib. For TCR beta library preparation, about 2.1 micrograms of genomic DNA were extracted from the cryopreserved PBMCs. High-throughput TCR beta sequencing was performed on longitudinal blood samples from CLL patients receiving ibrutinib monotherapy. The patients were enrolled in a single-center, open-label phase 2 trial of ibrutinib monotherapy. V and J lose 11 bases and 6 bases, and a span of 19 bases separates them. The CDR3 has 13 amino acids, counting the end cysteine and phenylalanine. Left in the record is the CDR3 DNA by itself, 39 bases read in frame from the first base. CDR1 PRHDT and CDR2 FYEKMQ were looked up in the germline V gene (reference sequence). Comments on this clone: The antigen it recognizes is unknown. There are no base qualities to consult, and no much larger clone falls within one base.

Results and caveats for the whole study, not just this receptor: Clonality increased at ibrutinib response, stayed stable in sustained remission, and fell back toward baseline at progression. Public clonotypes were rare and either contracted or stayed stable during treatment, and the rise in clonality at ibrutinib response reflected the expansion of private clonotypes. Lymph node repertoires were not examined, and the timing of sampling was not matched between patients in sustained remission and those whose disease progressed. Baseline clonality was found to be higher than that of age-matched healthy donors and was strongly correlated with circulating CD8+ T-cell counts.

The goal of deep resolution MiSeq sequencing was a depth between 1 in 1 million and 1 in 200,000 T cells, and coverage averaged 10x per clonotype. The immunoSEQ hsTCRB Kit was used to generate TCR beta libraries. Processing in the source paper ran as follows. The data were analyzed with ImmunoSEQ Analyzer and ImmunoSEQ Data Assistant, and V, D and J gene assignments followed IMGT definitions. Clonality, with values ranging from 0 to 1, was calculated as one minus the normalized Shannon entropy of productive rearrangement frequencies. Only overrepresented clonotypes making up at least 0.05% of each patient's repertoire were included in the public clonotype analysis. Repertoires from about a dozen age-matched healthy donors in immuneACCESS were used as clonality controls. TCRdb stores this immuneACCESS table with in-frame sequences only. Part of the clones is absent; in the studies checked, under half of the shortfall reflects unresolved V genes, and no reason is known for the rest. For V, J and clone size, that table is used; D and trimming come from the DNA. The sample yields some 25,000 clones; around 69% were counted once. Roughly 51% of the sample is taken by the ten largest.

The receptor was isolated from a human donor with chronic lymphocytic leukemia. This chain is built from TRBV13 and TRBJ1-1, and TRBD1 may be the D gene, going by 6 matching bases. The starting material was PBMCs, obtained at disease progression, from a patient treated with ibrutinib. The nucleotides read TGTGCCGTCGAGGGGGGATCACGGGCTGAAGCTTTCTTT. Translation gives CAVEGGSRAEAFF.